This is a list of T cell receptor beta chains from one sample in a study of shared clonotypes between healthy human individuals. Repertoires were generated with immunoSEQ multiplex PCR, while TCRdb's copy carries only in-frame clones and drops some. Of 2,500,000 or so clones in the sample, around 90% are singletons; the top ten hold over 0.12%. Specimen: naive CD4+ T cells sorted from blood. The origin of the receptors is a man between 18 and 29 years old in good health. The CDR3 runs from the conserved cysteine through the conserved F or W. Each record gives: V gene, clone size, D gene, J gene, CDR3 protein, CDR3 DNA. D genes are given only for firm matches. Clone size is not always given. Where it is, it says once, few, many or a class for expanded clones.

>TRBV7-2|.|TRBD1|TRBJ2-1
CASSFVRGPGHEQFF
TGTGCCAGCAGCTTCGTCAGGGGGCCAGGGCATGAGCAGTTCTTC
>TRBV12-2|.|.|TRBJ1-3
CASRLAWGTTPGNTIYF
TGTGCAAGTCGCTTAGCTTGGGGAACTACCCCTGGAAACACCATATATTTT
>TRBV5-4|.|TRBD2|TRBJ2-7
CASSLKTSGRALGHEQYF
TGTGCCAGCAGCCTAAAGACTAGCGGGAGGGCCCTAGGCCACGAGCAGTACTTC
>TRBV11-3|.|.|TRBJ2-2
CASSLDRVAGSAGELFF
TGTGCCAGCAGCTTAGATCGAGTGGCGGGCAGCGCAGGGGAGCTGTTTTTT
>TRBV6-6|once|.|TRBJ1-3
CASSWGERGSGNTIYF
TGTGCCAGCAGTTGGGGGGAACGGGGCTCTGGAAACACCATATATTTT
>TRBV7-2|.|TRBD1|TRBJ2-7
CASSYVGGTGSSYEQYF
TGTGCCAGCAGCTACGTAGGGGGGACAGGGAGCTCCTACGAGCAGTACTTC
>TRBV19|.|.|TRBJ1-2
CASSEETYGYTF
TGTGCCAGTAGCGAGGAGACCTATGGCTACACCTTC
>TRBV5-1|.|TRBD1|TRBJ1-6
CASSRATGINSPLHF
TGCGCCAGCAGCCGAGCGACAGGGATTAATTCACCCCTCCACTTT
>TRBV6-5|.|TRBD1|TRBJ1-1
CASSRSGGTEAFF
TGTGCCAGCAGCCGGTCAGGGGGAACTGAAGCTTTCTTT
>TRBV7-9|once|.|TRBJ2-5
CASSLFGGEETQYF
TGTGCCAGCAGCTTATTCGGGGGCGAAGAAACCCAGTACTTC
>TRBV10-1|.|TRBD2|TRBJ2-2
CASRWTSGNPGTGELFF
TGCGCCAGCCGTTGGACTAGCGGGAACCCAGGGACCGGGGAGCTGTTTTTT
>TRBV7-2|.|.|TRBJ2-7
CASSYNSAEQYF
TGTGCCAGCAGCTATAATTCGGCCGAGCAGTACTTC
>TRBV21-1|.|.|TRBJ1-3
CASSLLFETLLNTIYF
TGTGCCAGCAGCCTCCTTTTCGAGACGTTATTAAACACCATATATTTT
>TRBV11-2|.|.|TRBJ1-1
CASSLTGRIAEAFF
TGTGCCAGCAGCTTAACAGGGCGTATCGCTGAAGCTTTCTTT
>TRBV2|few|.|TRBJ1-3
CASSDSDTIYF
TGTGCCAGCAGCGACAGTGACACCATATATTTT
>TRBV2|.|.|TRBJ1-2
CASSGGPNYGYTF
TGTGCCAGCAGTGGCGGGCCTAACTATGGCTACACCTTC
>TRBV28|.|.|TRBJ1-2
CASKGALYGYTF
TGTGCCAGCAAAGGGGCACTGTATGGCTACACCTTC
>TRBV2|.|.|TRBJ2-1
CASSASTGRAEQFF
TGTGCCAGCAGTGCGTCCACAGGGAGGGCTGAGCAGTTCTTC
>TRBV14|.|.|TRBJ2-7
CASSKRGDIYRRAYEQYF
TGTGCCAGCAGTAAAAGGGGGGACATCTACCGTCGGGCCTACGAGCAGTACTTC
>TRBV11-2|.|.|TRBJ1-3
CASSLAVRSGNTIYF
TGTGCCAGCAGCTTAGCGGTGCGGTCTGGAAACACCATATATTTT
>TRBV5-1|.|.|TRBJ2-3
CASSVTSGTDTQYF
TGCGCCAGCAGCGTGACTAGTGGCACAGACACGCAGTATTTT
>TRBV11-2|.|TRBD1|TRBJ2-7
CASRVSPGTGDF
TGTGCCAGCAGGGTCAGTCCCGGGACAGGGGACTTC
>TRBV2|.|.|TRBJ1-1
CATEQGVDTEAFF
TGTGCCACCGAACAGGGAGTAGACACTGAAGCTTTCTTT
>TRBV5-6|.|TRBD1|TRBJ2-6
CASSLDWAGGTGANVLTF
TGTGCCAGCAGCTTGGATTGGGCAGGGGGCACTGGGGCCAACGTCCTGACTTTC
>TRBV6-5|.|TRBD2|TRBJ2-4
CASSYGGLAGSAVQYF
TGTGCCAGCAGTTACGGGGGACTAGCGGGATCGGCCGTTCAGTACTTC
>TRBV20-1|once|.|TRBJ2-5
CSGRQGETQYF
TGCAGTGGTCGGCAGGGGGAGACCCAGTACTTC
>TRBV29-1|few|TRBD1|TRBJ1-2
CSVVPGQGDYGYTF
TGCAGCGTTGTCCCTGGACAGGGGGACTATGGCTACACCTTC
>TRBV7-2|.|.|TRBJ1-2
CASSTYNYGYTF
TGTGCCAGCAGCACTTATAACTATGGCTACACCTTC
>TRBV9|.|.|TRBJ1-2
CASSRQVQNNYGYTF
TGTGCCAGCAGCAGACAGGTGCAGAATAACTATGGCTACACCTTC
>TRBV6-6|.|.|TRBJ1-6
CASSYSQASPLHF
TGTGCCAGCAGTTACTCACAGGCTTCACCCCTCCACTTT
>TRBV5-4|once|.|TRBJ2-7
CASSSTGQSSYEQYF
TGTGCCAGCAGCAGTACAGGGCAGAGCTCCTACGAGCAGTACTTC
>TRBV9|.|TRBD2|TRBJ2-5
CASSPGTSGSRETQYF
TGTGCCAGCAGCCCGGGGACTAGCGGGAGTAGGGAGACCCAGTACTTC
>TRBV5-6|.|TRBD2|TRBJ2-2
CASLWAGGGTGELFF
TGTGCCAGCCTTTGGGCGGGAGGAGGCACCGGGGAGCTGTTTTTT
>TRBV10-3|.|.|TRBJ1-2
CAISESPEGYGYTF
TGTGCCATCAGTGAGTCACCCGAGGGCTATGGCTACACCTTC